This section outlines one TCR beta chain sequence together with its context. V gave up 5 bases and J gave up 0 bases, with 20 bases separating them. CDR3 length: 18 amino acids. From germline, CDR1 is SEHNR and CDR2 FQNEAQ (reference sequence). Seattle cases were enrolled at active infection and followed longitudinally. Clones were sequenced by immunoSEQ multiplex PCR, and TCRdb holds only the in-frame ones, with some missing. The data hold approximately 350,000 clones, with over 70% observed a single time. This record belongs to a study of blood T cell repertoires in COVID-19. Study-wide background: Acute and convalescent COVID-19 specimens originated in the United States, Italy and Spain. T cells, B-cell-depleted T cells, or PBMCs supplied cDNA or gDNA.

The chain employs TRBV7-9 and TRBJ2-1, with a weak D call TRBD1 (5 bases). The receptor's source is a woman in her forties or fifties with COVID-19, enrolled during active disease. The sequenced sample consisted of peripheral blood. The CDR3 DNA sequence: TGTGCCAGCAGCAAAACAGGATACCACCTTAGCTCCTACAATGAGCAGTTCTTC. This codes for CASSKTGYHLSSYNEQFF.